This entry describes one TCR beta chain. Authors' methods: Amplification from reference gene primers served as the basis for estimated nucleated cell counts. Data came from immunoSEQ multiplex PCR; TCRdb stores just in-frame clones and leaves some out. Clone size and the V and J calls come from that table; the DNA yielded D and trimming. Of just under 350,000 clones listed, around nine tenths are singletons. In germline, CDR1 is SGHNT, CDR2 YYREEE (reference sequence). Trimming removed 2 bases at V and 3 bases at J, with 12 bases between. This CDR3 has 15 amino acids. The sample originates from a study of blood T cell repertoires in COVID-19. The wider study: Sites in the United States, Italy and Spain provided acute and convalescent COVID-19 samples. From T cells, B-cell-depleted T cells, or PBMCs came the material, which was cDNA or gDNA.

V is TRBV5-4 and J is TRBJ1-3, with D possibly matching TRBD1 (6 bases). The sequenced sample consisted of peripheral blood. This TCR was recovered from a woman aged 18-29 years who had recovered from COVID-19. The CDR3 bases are TGTGCCAGCAGCTTCGGGGGGGCAGGTGGAAACACCATATATTTT. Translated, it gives CASSFGGAGGNTIYF.